The next 13 T cell receptor beta chains were all read from a single sample in a study of blood T cell repertoires in COVID-19. Assay used: immunoSEQ multiplex PCR; TCRdb lists only in-frame clones, some missing. The sample contains roughly 130,000 clones, about 80% of which appear only once. Material for sequencing was peripheral blood. Receptors were obtained from a man aged 35-49 years with active or convalescent COVID-19.

The chain couples TRBV30 to TRBJ1-2; 8 bases align to TRBD1. The CDR3 contains 13 residues. In germline, CDR1 is GTSNPN, CDR2 SVGIG (reference sequence). Trimming removed 4 bases from V and 1 base from J; junction bases left unmatched: 2. As DNA, the CDR3 is TGTGCCTGGAATGGACAGGGTAACTATGGCTACACCTTC. Translated, it gives CAWNGQGNYGYTF.

The rearrangement joins TRBV27 to TRBJ1-1; possible D gene TRBD1, 6 bases. The V gene lost 3 bases and the J gene lost 2 bases, with 10 bases spanning the gap. CDR3 length: 14 amino acids. Germline-derived CDR1 and CDR2 are MNHEY and SMNVEV (reference sequence). The CDR3 reads CASSFADRNTEAFF. The CDR3 DNA reads as TGTGCCAGCAGTTTCGCGGACAGAAACACTGAAGCTTTCTTT.

This chain links TRBV6-5 with TRBJ2-3; weak D call: TRBD2 (5 bases). Trimming left V 2 bases short and J 3 bases short, with 12 bases between. Germline V gene lookup returns CDR1 MNHEY and CDR2 SVGAGI. CDR3 size: 15 residues. DNA of the CDR3: TGTGCCAGCAGTTACCTAACGGGGTCTACAGATACGCAGTATTTT. It translates to CASSYLTGSTDTQYF.

The gene calls are TRBV7-9 and TRBJ1-6; a weak D match, TRBD1 (5 bases). The V gene lost 2 bases and the J gene lost 5 bases, with 13 bases spanning the gap. Germline CDR1 and CDR2: SEHNR and FQNEAQ (reference sequence). This CDR3 contains 16 residues. The DNA for the CDR3 is TGTGCCAGCAGCTTATTAACAGGCGGAGATAATTCACCCCTCCACTTT. Amino acids: CASSLLTGGDNSPLHF.

The CDR3 DNA reads TGTGCCACCAGCTCAGGACAGGGTGATAGCTCTGGAAACACCATATATTTT. Translated: CATSSGQGDSSGNTIYF. The V call is TRBV15, the J call TRBJ1-3; 8 bases fit TRBD1. The CDR3 has 17 residues. From germline, CDR1 is LNHNV and CDR2 YYDKDF (reference sequence). V trimming: 5 bases; J trimming: 0 bases; junction bases outside the gene matches: 9.

The V gene is TRBV4-3, the J gene TRBJ1-5; a possible D gene is TRBD1 (6 bases). Per the germline V gene, CDR1 is LGHNA and CDR2 is YSLEER. Trimming pared 2 bases from V and 0 bases from J, leaving 8 bases between. The CDR3 is 15 residues long. The DNA of the CDR3 is TGCGCCAGCAGCCAACAGGGGTATAGCAATCAGCCCCAGCATTTT. It specifies CASSQQGYSNQPQHF.

The rearrangement uses TRBV11-2 and TRBJ2-5; weak D call: TRBD1 (6 bases). Trimming removed 4 bases at V and 5 bases at J, with 14 bases between. Germline CDR1 SGHAT, CDR2 FQNNGV. CDR3 length equals 14 residues. Here the CDR3 reads CASSSGRGSETQYF. CDR3 coding DNA: TGTGCCAGCAGCTCAGGCAGGGGTTCGGAGACCCAGTACTTC.

The chain links TRBV7-3 to TRBJ2-7, with TRBD2 matching over 16 bases. This CDR3 comprises 15 residues. Germline CDR1 SGHTA, CDR2 FQGTGA. V dropped 4 bases and J dropped 6; count of bases not matched to a gene: 3. The CDR3 nucleotides are TGTGCCAGCAGCTCCGGGACTAGCGGGGGGGCCGAGCAGTACTTC. As protein: CASSSGTSGGAEQYF.

This chain joins TRBV20-1 and TRBJ2-5; D uncertain. The V gene lost 3 bases and the J gene lost 4 bases, with 12 bases spanning the gap. The CDR3 consists of 13 residues. Germline CDR1 is DFQATT and CDR2 is SNEGSKA (reference sequence). The CDR3 DNA sequence: TGCAGTGCTAGTCCCCTAGTAGGAGAGACCCAGTACTTC. Translating gives CSASPLVGETQYF.

The rearrangement uses TRBV6-2 or TRBV6-3 and TRBJ2-7, with 12 bases identical to TRBD2. The germline gives CDR1 MNHEY, CDR2 SVGEGT. After removal of 5 bases from V and 6 bases from J, the junction contained 2 bases not matched to a gene. The CDR3 length is 13 residues. CDR3 nucleotides: TGTGCCAGCAGTCGGACTAGCGGGGTCGAGCAGTACTTC. As protein: CASSRTSGVEQYF.

CDR3 sequence: CASSPRQETYNEQFF. As DNA, the CDR3 is TGTGCCAGCAGCCCTCGACAGGAAACCTACAATGAGCAGTTCTTC. The chain uses TRBV9 and TRBJ2-1, with D possibly matching TRBD1 (6 bases). Trimming left V 4 bases short and J 2 bases short, with 13 bases between. The V gene's germline CDR1 is SGDLS and CDR2 YYNGEE. This CDR3 has 15 residues.

This sequence joins TRBV11-2 and TRBJ2-7, with 11 bases lining up with TRBD1. Trimming at V came to 4 bases and at J to 4 bases, leaving 6 bases not matched to a gene. CDR3 length: 15 amino acids. Germline loops: CDR1 SGHAT, CDR2 FQNNGV. The CDR3 nucleotides read TGTGCCAGCAGCTGGGGGACAGGGGGAGGGTACGAGCAGTACTTC. It codes for CASSWGTGGGYEQYF.

The chain is built from TRBV4-1 and TRBJ2-7, with 8 bases fitting TRBD1. The junction had 3 bases not matched to a gene; V was cut back by 1 base and J by 1 base. Germline CDR1 is MGHRA and CDR2 is YSYEKL. The CDR3 has 15 residues. The DNA for the CDR3 is TGCGCCAGCAGCCAAGGGACAGGGAGATCCTACGAGCAGTACTTC. Protein product: CASSQGTGRSYEQYF.